This T cell receptor beta chain was retrieved from a study of shared clonotypes between healthy human individuals. Germline loops: CDR1 MNHNY, CDR2 SVGAGI (reference sequence). V was trimmed by 6 bases and J by 2 bases, leaving 18 bases between them. CDR3 size: 16 residues. Researchers ran the assay at a deep level. Some clones are missing from TCRdb's copy, which holds only in-frame ones; the method was immunoSEQ multiplex PCR. The sample has millions of clones, just over 90% seen once; the top ten hold 0.35% to 0.45%. This chain links TRBV6-6 with TRBJ2-3, with a possible D match to TRBD2 (5 bases). This sequence originates from a man aged 18 to 29 in good health. Some clones in this sample may be carry-over from other donors' samples. Sequencing was carried out using naive CD4+ T cells from PBMCs. Subset meaning: CD45RA+ positively selected. The CDR3 sequence: CASRLDTDLFTDTQYF. The CDR3 DNA sequence: TGTGCCAGCAGACTAGATACGGACCTATTCACAGATACGCAGTATTTT.